This TCR beta chain came from a study of T cells in Graves' hyperthyroidism and ophthalmopathy. Looking at the study overall: Peripheral blood was taken when the disease was first diagnosed, before any treatment began. Study-wide results and limits: Clonotypes that were expanded in thyroid above 0.001 mostly appeared in blood too. Classification by a 13 V-J model distinguished ophthalmopathy from stable hyperthyroidism.

The V gene end was trimmed by 3 bases and the J gene end by 8 bases; junction bases not matched to a gene: 6. There are 16 residues in the CDR3. The germline CDR1 and CDR2 sequences are KGHDR and SFDVKD. The TCR beta CDR3 regions underwent amplification using RNA transcripts as the source. HTBI primers were employed in a first-round RT-PCR of the TCR CDR3. From the multiplex PCR reads, TCRdb called clonotypes with MiXCR, one entry per CDR3 protein. The sample lists 330,000 or so distinct CDR3 sequences; roughly a fifth were seen once. Remarks on this clonotype: The antigen is undetermined.

The PBMCs were sourced from fresh peripheral blood (10 ml). The specimen sequenced was blood. This TCR was recovered from a man in his fifties with Graves' ophthalmopathy. The gene calls are TRBV24-1 and TRBJ2-1, with TRBD2 identical over 13 bases. CDR3 sequence: CATSDQLAGGPDEQFF. The CDR3 DNA follows: TGTGCCACCAGTGATCAACTAGCGGGAGGGCCCGATGAGCAGTTCTTC.